The 11 T cell receptor beta chains presented below share a single source sample, sequenced in a study of T cell repertoires in cytomegalovirus infection. TCRdb passed the reads through MiXCR, listing each CDR3 protein once. The data contain about 140,000 distinct CDR3 sequences, about 6.5% of them seen just once; the ten biggest clones take up more than 15%. The source material was PBMCs. These receptor sequences come from a human donor in good health (CMV status not recorded). Some clones in this sample may be carry-over from other donors' samples.

This clonotype was counted ten times or more. The chain employs TRBV29-1 and TRBJ2-5; TRBD2 matches at 7 bases. Germline V gives CDR1 SQVTM, CDR2 ANQGSEA. Losses at the gene ends were 6 bases for V and 1 base for J; bases not matched to a gene: 5. CDR3 length equals 13 residues. Here the CDR3 DNA reads TGCAGCGTCGGACTAGGACTCCAAGAGACCCAGTACTTC. The encoded protein is CSVGLGLQETQYF.

This clonotype has ten or more counts. J is TRBJ2-7 and V is TRBV12-3 or TRBV12-4; D is uncertain. V lost 5 bases and J 6 bases, leaving 11 bases between the germline ends. This CDR3 is built from 12 residues. CDR3 in amino acids: CASSTGPLEQYF. In DNA, the CDR3 is TGTGCCAGCAGTACCGGACCGCTCGAGCAGTACTTC.

This chain links TRBV2 with TRBJ1-1; D gene unclear. Per germline, CDR1 SNHLY and CDR2 FYNNEI. The CDR3 totals 15 residues. V was pared by 3 bases and J by 1 base, with 12 bases between. CDR3 region: CASSEHPLRNTEAFF. CDR3 nucleotides: TGTGCCAGCAGTGAGCACCCTCTTCGGAACACTGAAGCTTTCTTT.

This sequence joins TRBV14 and TRBJ2-6; no clear D gene. Germline loops: CDR1 SGHDN, CDR2 FVKESK. The CDR3 covers 16 residues. V gave up 1 base and J gave up 0 bases, with 7 bases separating them. The CDR3 DNA follows: TGTGCCAGCAGCCAAGGCCGACTCTCTGGGGCCAACGTCCTGACTTTC. It is translated as CASSQGRLSGANVLTF.

This clonotype came up many times. The chain combines TRBV7-3 with TRBJ2-1; the match to TRBD2 covers 10 bases. The length of the CDR3 is 15 residues. The trim removed 10 bases at V and 7 bases at J, leaving 13 bases unmatched. Germline loops: CDR1 SGHTA, CDR2 FQGTGA. In DNA form, the CDR3 reads TGTGCCACCGGGACTAGCGTGGAAATCCTGAATGAGCAGTTCTTC. Translation: CATGTSVEILNEQFF.

This clonotype was observed many times. The rearrangement joins TRBV7-2 to TRBJ1-4; TRBD1 is a possible D gene (5 bases). The CDR3 length is 16 residues. V was clipped by 1 base and J by 7 bases, with 16 bases between them. In germline, CDR1 is SGHTA, CDR2 FQGNSA. Written as DNA, the CDR3 is TGTGCCAGCAGCTTAGGAGGGTATCTTAGGGGTGAAAAACTGTTTTTT. Its translation: CASSLGGYLRGEKLFF.

Ten or more counts support this clonotype. The J gene is TRBJ1-1, the V gene TRBV7-2; the D is unclear. This CDR3 spans 13 amino acids. The V end lost 2 bases, the J end lost 4 bases, and 8 bases lay between the germline ends. Germline V gene sequence: CDR1 SGHTA, CDR2 FQGNSA. Written as DNA, the CDR3 is TGTGCCAGCAGCTTAAGGTACGGCACTGAAGCTTTCTTT. Its protein product is CASSLRYGTEAFF.

Ten or more counts support this clonotype. The chain couples TRBV12-5 to TRBJ2-5; 8 bases line up with TRBD2. In germline, CDR1 is LGHNT, CDR2 FRNRAP. Trimming took 3 bases from V and 2 from J; bases not matched to a gene: 5. CDR3 length equals 15 residues. The CDR3 sequence: CASGLPPGGQETQYF. CDR3 bases: TGTGCTAGTGGTTTACCACCGGGGGGGCAAGAGACCCAGTACTTC.

The table lists this clonotype with many counts. V gene TRBV11-3 combines with J gene TRBJ1-6; the D is unclear. This CDR3 comprises 16 residues. Germline lookup yields CDR1 SGHNT and CDR2 YENEEA. Deletions cut 0 bases from V and 6 bases from J, with 12 bases between. The CDR3 loop is CASSLDRGRFNSPLHF. CDR3 bases: TGTGCCAGCAGCTTAGATCGTGGTAGATTTAATTCACCCCTCCACTTT.

Ten or more counts support this clonotype. This chain joins TRBV6-6 and TRBJ1-4; tentative D call: TRBD1 (5 bases). The CDR3 is 14 amino acids. Germline CDR1 is MNHNY and CDR2 is SVGAGI (reference sequence). V was clipped by 4 bases and J by 5 bases, with 11 bases between them. The CDR3 reads CASSSDSKNEKLFF. The CDR3 nucleotides are TGTGCCAGCAGTTCCGACAGCAAGAATGAAAAACTGTTTTTT.

This sequence joins TRBV2 and TRBJ1-4; TRBD1 is a possible D gene (5 bases). Germline V gene lookup returns CDR1 SNHLY and CDR2 FYNNEI. This CDR3 region has 14 residues. Trimming removed 3 bases at V and 6 bases at J, with 11 bases between. The CDR3 protein is CASSDSGQDEKLFF. The DNA of the CDR3 is TGTGCCAGCAGTGACTCGGGGCAGGATGAAAAACTGTTTTTT. Based on the CDR3 plus reference TRBV2 and TRBJ1-4, the full variable domain is EPEVTQTPSHQVTQMGQEVILRCVPISNHLYFYWYRQILGQKVEFLVSFYNNEISEKSEIFDDQFSVERPDGSNFTLKIRSTKLEDSAMYFCASSDSGQDEKLFFGSGTQLSVL.